This T cell receptor (beta chain) was sequenced during a study of T-cell reconstitution after alpha-beta-depleted transplantation in children. Study-level points and caveats: Counts and diversity of T cells one year after transplant came mostly from newly produced T cells. Some patients' high day-60 TCRbeta diversity was traced to surviving recipient T cells and thymic progenitors. Two months or so post-transplant, alpha-beta T cells reportedly derived from several hundred expanded graft clones.

Using unique molecular identifiers, the investigators prepared the TCRbeta library. TCRdb reprocessed the PCR reads via MiXCR and lists one record per CDR3 protein. The table includes about 830,000 distinct CDR3 sequences, 16% detected once. At least ten counts were recorded for this clonotype. Its antigen is unidentified. This CDR3 region has 15 residues. V lost 5 bases and J 0 bases, leaving 11 bases between the germline ends. The TCR originated in a male patient younger than 18 who had a stem cell transplant for acute lymphoblastic leukemia, so the T cells may come from the graft donor. The sample consisted of PBMCs, mostly from graft donor cells, taken 360 days after TCRalphabeta/CD19-depleted stem cell transplant. The J gene is TRBJ1-5, the V gene TRBV12-3 or TRBV12-4; D is uncertain. The CDR3 sequence: CASSEDGLSNQPQHF. The CDR3 nucleotides are TGTGCCAGCAGTGAGGACGGCCTTAGCAATCAGCCCCAGCATTTT.